Below, 5 T cell receptor beta chains from the same sample are listed, as sequenced in a study of blood T cell repertoires in COVID-19 (dated by TCRdb to 2018 to 2021). Library method: the immunoSEQ multiplex PCR assay. Imported from immuneACCESS, the table was reduced by TCRdb to in-frame sequences with V and J called. These copies leave out some clones; in studies compared against another copy, an unresolved V gene accounts for under half, and the cause of the remainder is not known. The sample table lists 110,000 to 150,000 clones, roughly 80% of them with a count of one. The ten largest clonotypes hold about 4% of the sample. The sequenced sample was peripheral blood. The receptors were sampled from a man aged 65-85 years who had recovered from COVID-19.

The chain links TRBV29-1 to TRBJ2-3, with TRBD2 matching over 13 bases. The length of the CDR3 is 14 residues. CDR1 is SQVTM, CDR2 ANQGSEA, per germline. Trimming at V came to 6 bases and at J to 6 bases, leaving 6 bases not matched to a gene. The DNA for the CDR3 is TGCAGCGTGAGGACTAGCGGGAGCCCCGATACGCAGTATTTT. This sequence encodes CSVRTSGSPDTQYF.

The rearrangement links TRBV9 to TRBJ2-3; D might be TRBD1 (5 bases). The germline V gene encodes CDR1 SGDLS and CDR2 YYNGEE. The CDR3 spans 15 residues. V lost 2 bases to trimming and J lost 2 bases, with 12 bases between them. CDR3 in DNA: TGTGCCAGCAGCGTTTCTGACAGACCCACAGATACGCAGTATTTT. This translates into CASSVSDRPTDTQYF.

This clone was counted only a few times. The chain has TRBV3-1 (or the pseudogene TRBV3-2) and TRBJ1-5; D unclear. Germline-derived CDR1 and CDR2 are LGHDT and YNNKEL (reference sequence). The length of the CDR3 is 13 residues. V was shortened by 4 bases and J by 6 bases, with 10 bases between the two germline ends. The CDR3 sequence: CASSLSRAQPQHF. The CDR3 region has the DNA TGTGCCAGCAGCCTCTCAAGAGCTCAGCCCCAGCATTTT.

The chain links TRBV11-3 to TRBJ2-1; D not certain. This CDR3 has 12 amino acids. Per germline, CDR1 SGHNT and CDR2 YENEEA. Trimming stripped 5 bases from V and 9 bases from J, with 11 bases between. CDR3 nucleotides: TGTGCCAGCAGCCCCCCTTTCGGTGAGCAGTTCTTC. Translated: CASSPPFGEQFF.

The rearrangement uses TRBV2 and TRBJ2-7, with D hard to call. Germline V CDR1 and CDR2: SNHLY, FYNNEI. Trimming removed 10 bases at V and 0 bases at J, with 10 bases between. The CDR3 sequence is 12 residues long. In nucleotides, the CDR3 is TGTGCCACCGTTCACAGCTCCTACGAGCAGTACTTC. Protein product: CATVHSSYEQYF.